The clone carrying this T cell receptor beta chain turned up a few times. Its antigen is undetermined. Vbeta (60) and Jbeta (13) primers were used in the PCR. Some clones are missing from TCRdb's copy, which holds only in-frame ones; the method was immunoSEQ multiplex PCR. The table has some 120,000 clones, over 60% seen once; the top ten hold 2.5% to 3.5%. This specimen belongs to a study of cytomegalovirus exposure and HLA in healthy donors. Whole-study findings and limits: A later look showed TCR association rates differing by HLA locus, highest for DRB1 and lowest for HLA-C. CMV antigen specificity of three CMV-associated chains was confirmed in vitro.

CDR3 length: 18 amino acids. Unmatched junction bases numbered 15, after V lost 1 base and J lost 7 bases. From germline, CDR1 is SGHTA and CDR2 FQGNSA. Specimen: PBMCs. The V gene is TRBV7-2, the J gene TRBJ2-3; TRBD2 matches at 9 bases. This clonotype was obtained from a woman aged 18-35 years in good health and CMV-seropositive. The CDR3: CASSLGRTSDSSRNTQYF. The CDR3 DNA is TGTGCCAGCAGCTTAGGGCGGACTAGCGATTCCTCGAGGAATACGCAGTATTTT.